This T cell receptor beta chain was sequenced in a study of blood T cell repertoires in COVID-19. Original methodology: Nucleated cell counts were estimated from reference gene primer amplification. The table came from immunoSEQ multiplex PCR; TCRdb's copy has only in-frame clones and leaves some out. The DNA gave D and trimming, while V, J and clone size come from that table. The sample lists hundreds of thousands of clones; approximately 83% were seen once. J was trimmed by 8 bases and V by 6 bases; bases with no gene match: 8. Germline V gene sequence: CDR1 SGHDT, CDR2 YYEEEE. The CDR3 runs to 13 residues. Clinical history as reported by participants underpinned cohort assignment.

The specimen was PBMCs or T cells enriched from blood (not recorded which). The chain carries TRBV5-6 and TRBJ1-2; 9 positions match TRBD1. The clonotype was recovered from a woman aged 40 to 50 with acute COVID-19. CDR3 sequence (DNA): TGTGCCAGCAAAGAAACAGGGGGCGCGGGCTACACCTTC. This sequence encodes CASKETGGAGYTF. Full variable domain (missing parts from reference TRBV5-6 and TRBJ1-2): DAGVTQSPTHLIKTRGQQVTLRCSPKSGHDTVSWYQQALGQGPQFIFQYYEEEERQRGNFPDRFSGHQFPNYSSELNVNALLLGDSALYLCASKETGGAGYTFGSGTRLTVV.